This entry concerns a single T cell receptor beta chain. This clone's antigen is unknown. No clone much larger than this one lies a single base away; base qualities are absent. TCRbeta CDR3 regions were amplified from genomic DNA using the immunoSEQ Assay, a bias-controlled multiplex PCR. Per the source publication's procedure: The number of nucleated cells in each sample was estimated by amplification of reference gene primers within the assay. To quantify the absolute abundance of each unique TCRbeta CDR3 rearrangement, sequence reads were collapsed and filtered. For each sample, productive Simpson clonality was calculated by taking the square root of Simpson's diversity index across productive rearrangements. TCRdb obtained this table from immuneACCESS and retained in-frame rearrangements with V and J assigned. These tables miss some clones; where compared with another copy, unresolved V genes account for less than half of the shortfall, and the remainder is unexplained. For V, J and clone size, that table is used; D and trimming come from the DNA. The sample table lists about 330,000 clones, around nine tenths of them with a count of one. The ten largest clonotypes hold around 4% of the sample.

These data belong to a study of blood T cell repertoires in COVID-19 (dated by TCRdb to about 2020). Background for the entire study: Samples from collaborators originated in the United States, Italy and Spain and spanned both the acute and convalescent phases of COVID-19. The prospective study material was composed of cDNA or gDNA derived from T cells, B-cell-depleted T cells, or PBMCs. Deeply sampled blood TCRbeta repertoires from subjects exposed to, actively infected with, or recovered from COVID-19 were included in the dataset. A freely available public database, intended as a resource for researchers studying the immune response to SARS-CoV-2, is where the repertoires were released. The samples were drawn from two sources: the first 160 participants of the ongoing ImmuneRACE study, and 1,000 to 1,500 subjects contributed by 6 global collaborators. The sample metadata nearly always contained a de-identified subject ID, COVID-19 status, age in years and sex. HLA class I and class II types, where available, came from metadata supplied by the sample provider rather than from assay-based typing. The investigation overall reported the following: How much clinical and demographic metadata was included differed by source and by participant, and the metadata was provided uncurated.

Collaborating institutions collected whole blood in K2EDTA tubes following their own protocols. For TCRbeta analysis, collaborators shipped samples as frozen whole blood, isolated PBMCs, or DNA extracted from either of those sample types. The cysteine opens and the phenylalanine closes a CDR3 of 12 amino acids. This entry keeps only the CDR3 DNA: 36 bases, framed from base 1. V loses 4 bases, J loses 3 bases, and the germline ends lie 9 bases apart. Per the germline V gene, SQVTM is the CDR1 and ANQGSEA is the CDR2. Sequencing was carried out using peripheral blood. The rearranged chain carries TRBV29-1 and TRBJ1-1; the D gene is perhaps TRBD1, on 5 matching bases. This clonotype originated in a woman in her 50s with active or convalescent COVID-19. The CDR3 loop reads CSVGGADTEAFF. The DNA reads as follows: TGCAGCGTTGGCGGGGCCGACACTGAAGCTTTCTTT.